This T cell receptor beta chain was documented in a study of blood T cell repertoires in COVID-19. About the study: From T cells, B-cell-depleted T cells, or PBMCs came the material, which was cDNA or gDNA.

Profiling relied on immunoSEQ multiplex PCR, and the TCRdb table lists in-frame clones only, not all of them. The table lists 180,000 or so clones, more than 80% of them singletons. The V end lost 6 bases, the J end lost 0 bases, and 8 bases lay between the germline ends. This CDR3 is 14 amino acids long. Germline CDR1 reads MNHNY; CDR2 reads SVGAGI (reference sequence). The V gene is TRBV6-6, the J gene TRBJ1-4; D is unresolved. Sequenced sample: peripheral blood. This TCR was recovered from a woman aged 55 to 70 with acute or convalescent COVID-19. This CDR3 is CASRAGSTNEKLFF. In nucleotides, the CDR3 is TGTGCCAGCAGAGCAGGATCAACTAATGAAAAACTGTTTTTT.